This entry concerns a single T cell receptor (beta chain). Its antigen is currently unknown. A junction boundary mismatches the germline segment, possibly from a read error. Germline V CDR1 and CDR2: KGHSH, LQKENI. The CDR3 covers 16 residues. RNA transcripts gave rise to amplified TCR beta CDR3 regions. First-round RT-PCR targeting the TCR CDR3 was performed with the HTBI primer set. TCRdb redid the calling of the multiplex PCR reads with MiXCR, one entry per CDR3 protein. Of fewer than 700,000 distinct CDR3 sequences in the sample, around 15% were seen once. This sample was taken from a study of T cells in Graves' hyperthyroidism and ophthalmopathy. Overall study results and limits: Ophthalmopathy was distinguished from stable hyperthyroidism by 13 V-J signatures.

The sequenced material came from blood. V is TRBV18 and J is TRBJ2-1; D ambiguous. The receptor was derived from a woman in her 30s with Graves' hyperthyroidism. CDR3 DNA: TGTGCCAGCTCACCATTGACAACCTCTACGTGGAATGAGCGGTTCTTC. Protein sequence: CASSPLTTSTWNERFF.